This TCR beta chain was identified in a study of blood T cells in healthy people across ages. Overall study results and limits: One million T cells yielded diversity estimates that were considered underestimates. Lack of knowledge of donor CMV status possibly confounded expanded clonotype changes.

A second about 7 to 11 cycle PCR used barcoded and J-beta primers. Researchers report that a template-switch adaptor with 12 random nucleotides tagged each cDNA molecule. Each CDR3 protein is one row after TCRdb ran MiXCR on the 5' RACE reads. Among 1.5 million to 2 million distinct CDR3 sequences listed, roughly 30% were seen once. Note on this clonotype: What it binds is not known. This could be a read error, since a much larger clone is one nucleotide away.

Germline V gene sequence: CDR1 SGHTA, CDR2 FQGNSA. The CDR3 covers 13 residues. The chain joins TRBV7-2 to TRBJ2-3; tentatively, D is TRBD2 (6 bases). The sample consisted of blood. The clonotype originates from a woman aged 25-40 years in good health. CDR3 sequence: CVSSLGGVDTQYF. CDR3 DNA sequence: TGTGTCAGCAGCTTGGGGGGAGTAGATACGCAGTATTTT.